Following are 12 T cell receptor beta chains from one sample sequenced in a study of cytomegalovirus exposure and HLA in healthy donors (dated by TCRdb to about 2017). Libraries were built with the immunoSEQ multiplex PCR assay. A mixture of 60 forward primers for TCR Vbeta segments and 13 reverse primers for TCR Jbeta segments was used in the multiplex PCR. In its TCRdb copy, this immuneACCESS table keeps in-frame sequences only and misses some clones. Where compared with another copy, unresolved V genes explain less than half of these, and the others have no known cause. For this sample there are about 100,000 clones; roughly three quarters appear just once. Roughly 8.9% of the sample is in the top ten clones. Sequenced input: PBMCs. Receptor source: a male donor in good health and CMV-seropositive.

The rearrangement uses TRBV4-3 and TRBJ2-3; D unresolved. The CDR3 loop spans 14 amino acids. Trimming cost V 6 bases and J 2 bases, with 12 bases left between them. From germline, CDR1 is LGHNA and CDR2 YSLEER. The CDR3 DNA follows: TGCGCCAGCAGTCAATCGAGGAACACAGATACGCAGTATTTT. It translates to CASSQSRNTDTQYF.

This rearrangement joins TRBV7-2 to TRBJ2-1, with TRBD2 identical over 9 bases. Germline V CDR1 and CDR2: SGHTA, FQGNSA. V dropped 5 bases and J dropped 8; count of bases not matched to a gene: 16. The CDR3 consists of 17 residues. CDR3 protein: CASSPTRGAGGADEQFF. As DNA, the CDR3 is TGTGCCAGCAGCCCTACCCGGGGGGCGGGAGGGGCTGATGAGCAGTTCTTC.

The chain carries TRBV5-1 and TRBJ2-7; the D gene is possibly TRBD2 (5 bases). Trimming pared 0 bases from V and 6 bases from J, leaving 19 bases between. The germline V gene encodes CDR1 SGHRS and CDR2 YFSETQ. This CDR3 is 16 amino acids long. The DNA of the CDR3 is TGCGCCAGCAGCTTGGCCCTTCAAGGGAGAGGGCCCGAGCAGTACTTC. This translates into CASSLALQGRGPEQYF.

This chain uses TRBV2 with TRBJ1-2; 9 bases agree with TRBD1. This CDR3 spans 13 amino acids. Germline assignment: CDR1 SNHLY and CDR2 FYNNEI. The J segment lost 7 bases and the V segment lost 4 bases, leaving 4 bases of the junction unmatched. For the CDR3, the DNA is TGTGCCAGCAGTGCGGGACAGGGTGCTGGCTACACCTTC. Amino acids: CASSAGQGAGYTF.

V is TRBV9 and J is TRBJ2-1; TRBD2 matches at 8 bases. The germline CDR1 and CDR2 sequences are SGDLS and YYNGEE. The CDR3 runs 16 residues. With 0 bases clipped from V and 7 bases from J, the junction kept 9 bases outside the gene matches. In DNA form, the CDR3 reads TGTGCCAGCAGCGTAGTAATAGCGGGGAGAATTAATGAGCAGTTCTTC. Amino acids: CASSVVIAGRINEQFF.

This clone was counted a single time. V and J are TRBV7-9 and TRBJ2-6; D unclear. The CDR3 covers 16 residues. CDR1 is SEHNR, CDR2 FQNEAQ, per germline (reference sequence). This CDR3 reads CSPGWQVLSGANVLTF. CDR3 coding DNA: TGTTCCCCTGGATGGCAGGTCCTCTCTGGGGCCAACGTCCTGACTTTC. Combining the CDR3 with reference TRBV7-9 and TRBJ2-6 gives the whole variable domain DTGVSQNPRHKITKRGQNVTFRCDPISEHNRLYWYRQTLGQGPEFLTYFQNEAQLEKSRLLSDRFSAERPKGSFSTLEIQRTEQGDSAMYLCSPGWQVLSGANVLTFGAGSRLTVL.

This sequence joins TRBV11-2 and TRBJ2-3; TRBD2 matches at 8 bases. V was pared by 5 bases and J by 3 bases, with 13 bases of the junction left unmatched. Germline CDR1 is SGHAT and CDR2 is FQNNGV. CDR3 length equals 17 residues. CDR3 sequence (DNA): TGTGCCAGCAGCCCCGGCTCTAGCGGGCGGTGGACAGATACGCAGTATTTT. Its protein product is CASSPGSSGRWTDTQYF.

This clone has a handful of counts. The chain recombines TRBV5-6 with TRBJ2-3, with D tentatively TRBD2 (5 bases). Germline V gene lookup returns CDR1 SGHDT and CDR2 YYEEEE. V lost 4 bases and J lost 5, with 11 bases in between. This CDR3 comprises 13 residues. The CDR3 DNA reads TGTGCCAGCAGCCTACTAGGTGGAGATACGCAGTATTTT. This gives the protein CASSLLGGDTQYF.

The genes are TRBV2 and TRBJ2-3, with TRBD1 as a possible D gene (5 bases). Germline lookup yields CDR1 SNHLY and CDR2 FYNNEI. Trimming pared 1 base from V and 0 bases from J, leaving 8 bases between. This CDR3 has 15 amino acids. The CDR3 protein is CASSEGTYSTDTQYF. The CDR3 DNA reads as TGTGCCAGCAGTGAAGGGACATATAGCACAGATACGCAGTATTTT.

The chain joins TRBV7-2 to TRBJ2-7; D perhaps matches TRBD1 (6 bases). The CDR3 spans 14 residues. Germline CDR1 and CDR2: SGHTA and FQGNSA. V lost 2 bases to trimming and J lost 2 bases, with 10 bases between them. The CDR3 loop reads CASSLLGAPYEQYF. Written as DNA, the CDR3 is TGTGCCAGCAGCTTATTGGGGGCCCCCTACGAGCAGTACTTC.

This clone was counted between two and nine times. CDR3 coding DNA: TGTGCCAGCAGCTTAGGTGACAGGGGACGGTACGAGACCCAGTACTTC. Protein product: CASSLGDRGRYETQYF. The chain combines TRBV11-2 with TRBJ2-5; 8 nucleotides agree with TRBD1. The CDR3 covers 16 residues. Germline lookup yields CDR1 SGHAT and CDR2 FQNNGV. With V trimmed by 1 base and J by 5 bases, 9 bases remained unmatched.

The CDR3 sequence: CASSYSSAGEGGYTF. The CDR3 bases are TGTGCCAGCAGTTACTCGAGCGCGGGGGAGGGTGGCTACACCTTC. This sequence joins TRBV6-5 and TRBJ1-2; maybe TRBD1 (5 bases). Germline V CDR1 and CDR2: MNHEY, SVGAGI. Trimming removed 0 bases from V and 7 bases from J, with 15 bases in between. The CDR3 loop spans 15 amino acids.